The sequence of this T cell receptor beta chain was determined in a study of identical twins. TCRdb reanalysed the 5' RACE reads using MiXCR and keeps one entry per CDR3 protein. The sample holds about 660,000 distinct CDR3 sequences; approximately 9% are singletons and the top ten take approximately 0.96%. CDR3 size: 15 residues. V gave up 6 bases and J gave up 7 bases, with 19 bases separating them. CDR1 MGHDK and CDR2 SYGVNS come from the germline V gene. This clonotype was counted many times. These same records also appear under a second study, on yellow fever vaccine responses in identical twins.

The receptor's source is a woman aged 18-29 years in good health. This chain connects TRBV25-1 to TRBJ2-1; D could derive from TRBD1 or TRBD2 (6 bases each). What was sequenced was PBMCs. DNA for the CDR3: TGTGCCAGCAGGCCCCAGGGAAAGGGGGGTAATGAGCAGTTCTTC. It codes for CASRPQGKGGNEQFF.